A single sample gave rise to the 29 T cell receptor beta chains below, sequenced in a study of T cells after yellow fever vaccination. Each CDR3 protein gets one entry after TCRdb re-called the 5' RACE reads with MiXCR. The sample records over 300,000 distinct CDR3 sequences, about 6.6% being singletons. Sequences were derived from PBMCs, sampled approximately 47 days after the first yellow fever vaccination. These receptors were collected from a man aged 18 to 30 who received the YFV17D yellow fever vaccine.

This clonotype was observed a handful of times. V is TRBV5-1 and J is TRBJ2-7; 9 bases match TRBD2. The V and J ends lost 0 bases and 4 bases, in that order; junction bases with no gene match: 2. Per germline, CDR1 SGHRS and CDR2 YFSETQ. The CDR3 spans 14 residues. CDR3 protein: CASSLGTSDYEQYF. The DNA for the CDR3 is TGCGCCAGCAGCTTGGGGACTAGCGATTACGAGCAGTACTTC.

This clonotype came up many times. Here the CDR3 reads CASSQNRAQETQYF. CDR3 coding DNA: TGCGCCAGCAGCCAGAACAGGGCTCAAGAGACCCAGTACTTC. The rearrangement links TRBV4-3 to TRBJ2-5; D possibly corresponds to TRBD1 (6 bases). The CDR3 is 14 residues long. Per the germline V gene, CDR1 is LGHNA and CDR2 is YSLEER. The V end was cut by 3 bases, the J end by 2 bases, with 10 bases between.

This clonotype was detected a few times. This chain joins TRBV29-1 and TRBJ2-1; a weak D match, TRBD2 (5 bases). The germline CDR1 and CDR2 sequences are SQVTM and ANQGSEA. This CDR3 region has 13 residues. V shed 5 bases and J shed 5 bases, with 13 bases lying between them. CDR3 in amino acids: CSVRPGWDNEQFF. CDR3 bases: TGCAGCGTTCGTCCGGGGTGGGACAATGAGCAGTTCTTC.

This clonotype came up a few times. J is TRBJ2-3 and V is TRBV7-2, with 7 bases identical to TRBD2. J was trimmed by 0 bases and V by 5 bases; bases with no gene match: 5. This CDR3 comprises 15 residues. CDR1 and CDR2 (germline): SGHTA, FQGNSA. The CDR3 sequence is CASSPGTTSTDTQYF. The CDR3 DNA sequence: TGTGCCAGCAGCCCTGGGACTACGAGCACAGATACGCAGTATTTT. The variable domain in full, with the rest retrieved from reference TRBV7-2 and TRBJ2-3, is GAGVSQSPSNKVTEKGKDVELRCDPISGHTALYWYRQSLGQGLEFLIYFQGNSAPDKSGLPSDRFSAERTGGSVSTLTIQRTQQEDSAVYLCASSPGTTSTDTQYFGPGTRLTVL.

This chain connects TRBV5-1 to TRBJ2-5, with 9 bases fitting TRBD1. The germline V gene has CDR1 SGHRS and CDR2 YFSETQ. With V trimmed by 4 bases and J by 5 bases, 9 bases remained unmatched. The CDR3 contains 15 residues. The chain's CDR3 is CASSPGDREIETQYF. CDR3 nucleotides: TGCGCCAGCAGCCCTGGGGACAGGGAGATCGAGACCCAGTACTTC.

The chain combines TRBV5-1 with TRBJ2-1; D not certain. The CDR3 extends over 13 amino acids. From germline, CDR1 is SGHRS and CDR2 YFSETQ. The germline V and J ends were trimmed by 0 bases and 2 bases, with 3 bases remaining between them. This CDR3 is CASSLDAYNEQFF. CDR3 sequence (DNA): TGCGCCAGCAGCTTGGACGCCTACAATGAGCAGTTCTTC.

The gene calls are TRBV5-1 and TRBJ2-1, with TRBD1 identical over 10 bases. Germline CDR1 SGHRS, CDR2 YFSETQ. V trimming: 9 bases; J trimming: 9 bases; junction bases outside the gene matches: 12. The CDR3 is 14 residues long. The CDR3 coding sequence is TGCGCCACGGCAGGGACAGGGGAGGGTATTGAGCAGTTCTTC. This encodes CATAGTGEGIEQFF.

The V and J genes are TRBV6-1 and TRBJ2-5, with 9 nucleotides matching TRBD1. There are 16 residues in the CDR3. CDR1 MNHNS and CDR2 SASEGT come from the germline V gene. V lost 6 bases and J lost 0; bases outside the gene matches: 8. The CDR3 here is CASRGTGTGNQETQYF. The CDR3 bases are TGTGCCAGCAGGGGAACCGGGACAGGGAACCAAGAGACCCAGTACTTC.

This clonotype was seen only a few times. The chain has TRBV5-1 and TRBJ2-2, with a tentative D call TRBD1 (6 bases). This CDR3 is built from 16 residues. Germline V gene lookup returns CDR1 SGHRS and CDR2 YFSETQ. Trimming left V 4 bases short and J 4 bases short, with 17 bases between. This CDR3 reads CASSPPTGMGTGELFF. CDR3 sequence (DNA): TGCGCCAGCAGCCCCCCGACAGGAATGGGCACCGGGGAGCTGTTTTTT. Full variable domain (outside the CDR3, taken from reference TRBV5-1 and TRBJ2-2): KAGVTQTPRYLIKTRGQQVTLSCSPISGHRSVSWYQQTPGQGLQFLFEYFSETQRNKGNFPGRFSGRQFSNSRSEMNVSTLELGDSALYLCASSPPTGMGTGELFFGEGSRLTVL.

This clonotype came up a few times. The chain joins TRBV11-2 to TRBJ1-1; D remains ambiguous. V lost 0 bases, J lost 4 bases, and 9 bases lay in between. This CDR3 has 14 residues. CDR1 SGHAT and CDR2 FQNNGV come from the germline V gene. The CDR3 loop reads CASSLDLAGTEAFF. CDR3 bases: TGTGCCAGCAGCTTAGATCTGGCCGGCACTGAAGCTTTCTTT. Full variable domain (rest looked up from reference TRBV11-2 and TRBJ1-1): EAGVAQSPRYKIIEKRQSVAFWCNPISGHATLYWYQQILGQGPKLLIQFQNNGVVDDSQLPKDRFSAERLKGVDSTLKIQPAKLEDSAVYLCASSLDLAGTEAFFGQGTRLTVV.

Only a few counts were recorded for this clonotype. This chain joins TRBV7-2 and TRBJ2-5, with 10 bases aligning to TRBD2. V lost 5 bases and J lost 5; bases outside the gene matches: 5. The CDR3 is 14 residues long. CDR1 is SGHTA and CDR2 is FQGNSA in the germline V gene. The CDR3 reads CASSLSGGAETQYF. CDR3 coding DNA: TGTGCCAGCAGCCTCAGCGGGGGGGCGGAGACCCAGTACTTC.

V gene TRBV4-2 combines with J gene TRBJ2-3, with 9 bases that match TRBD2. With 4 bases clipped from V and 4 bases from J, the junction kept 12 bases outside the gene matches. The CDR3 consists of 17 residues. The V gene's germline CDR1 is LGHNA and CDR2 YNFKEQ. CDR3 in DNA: TGTGCCAGCAGCCCCAGGAAGGCTAGCGGGGAGGCAGATACGCAGTATTTT. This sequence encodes CASSPRKASGEADTQYF.

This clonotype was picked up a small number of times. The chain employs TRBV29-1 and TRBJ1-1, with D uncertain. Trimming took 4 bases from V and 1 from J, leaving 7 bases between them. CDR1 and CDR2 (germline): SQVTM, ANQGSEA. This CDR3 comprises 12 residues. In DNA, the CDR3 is TGCAGCGTTGGTTTGGGGAACACTGAAGCTTTCTTT. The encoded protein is CSVGLGNTEAFF.

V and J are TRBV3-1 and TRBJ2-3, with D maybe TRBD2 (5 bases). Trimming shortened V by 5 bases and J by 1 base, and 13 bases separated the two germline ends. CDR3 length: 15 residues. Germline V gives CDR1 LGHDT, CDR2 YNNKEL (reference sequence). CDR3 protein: CASSVWPGGTDTQYF. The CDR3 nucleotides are TGTGCCAGCAGCGTGTGGCCCGGGGGCACAGATACGCAGTATTTT.

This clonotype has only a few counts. The chain's CDR3 is CASSQPGQGDTEAFF. For the CDR3, the DNA is TGTGCCAGCAGCCAGCCGGGACAGGGGGACACTGAAGCTTTCTTT. The gene calls are TRBV5-4 and TRBJ1-1, with 11 nucleotides matching TRBD1. From germline, CDR1 is SGHNT and CDR2 YYREEE (reference sequence). The CDR3 covers 15 residues. V lost 4 bases to trimming and J lost 3 bases; unmatched junction nucleotides: 5. The full variable domain, its missing parts supplied by reference TRBV5-4 and TRBJ1-1, is ETGVTQSPTHLIKTRGQQVTLRCSSQSGHNTVSWYQQALGQGPQFIFQYYREEENGRGNFPPRFSGLQFPNYSSELNVNALELDDSALYLCASSQPGQGDTEAFFGQGTRLTVV.

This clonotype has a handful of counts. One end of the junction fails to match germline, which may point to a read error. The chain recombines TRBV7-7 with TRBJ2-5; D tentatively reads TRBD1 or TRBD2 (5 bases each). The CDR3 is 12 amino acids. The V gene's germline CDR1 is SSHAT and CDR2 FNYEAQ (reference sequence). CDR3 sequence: CASSEGTETQYF. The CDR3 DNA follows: TGTGCTAGCAGCGAAGGGACAGAGACCCAGTACTTC.

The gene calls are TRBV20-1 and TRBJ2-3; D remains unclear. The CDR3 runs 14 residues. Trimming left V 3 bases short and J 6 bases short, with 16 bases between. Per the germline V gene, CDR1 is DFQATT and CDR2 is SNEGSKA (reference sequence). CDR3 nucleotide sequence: TGCAGTGCTAGGCCCCCCTGGGCCACGGATACGCAGTATTTT. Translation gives CSARPPWATDTQYF.

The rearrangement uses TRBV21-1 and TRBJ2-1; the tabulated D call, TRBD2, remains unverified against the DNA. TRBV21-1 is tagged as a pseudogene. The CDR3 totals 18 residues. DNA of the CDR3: TGTGCCAGCAGCAGTCATAAGGGACCTTGGGATTCCTACAATGAGCAGTTCTTC. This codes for CASSSHKGPWDSYNEQFF.

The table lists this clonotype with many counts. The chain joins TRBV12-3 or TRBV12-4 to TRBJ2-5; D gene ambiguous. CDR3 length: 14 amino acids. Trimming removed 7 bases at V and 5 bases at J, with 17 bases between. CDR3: CASTLGALGETQYF. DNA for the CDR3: TGTGCCAGCACCCTCGGCGCCCTGGGGGAGACCCAGTACTTC.

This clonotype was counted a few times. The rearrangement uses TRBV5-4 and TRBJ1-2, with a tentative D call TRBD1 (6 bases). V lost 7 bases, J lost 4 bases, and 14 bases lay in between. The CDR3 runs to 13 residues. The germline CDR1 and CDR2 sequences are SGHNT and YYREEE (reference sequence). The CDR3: CASRRQVAYGYTF. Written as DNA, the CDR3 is TGTGCCAGCCGTCGACAGGTCGCCTATGGCTACACCTTC.

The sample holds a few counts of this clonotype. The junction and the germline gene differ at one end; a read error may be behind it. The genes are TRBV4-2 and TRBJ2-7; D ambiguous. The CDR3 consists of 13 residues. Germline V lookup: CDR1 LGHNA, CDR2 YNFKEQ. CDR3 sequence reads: CASSQEGSPRLYF. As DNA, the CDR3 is TGTGCCAGCAGCCAAGAAGGTAGCCCCCGACTTTATTTC.

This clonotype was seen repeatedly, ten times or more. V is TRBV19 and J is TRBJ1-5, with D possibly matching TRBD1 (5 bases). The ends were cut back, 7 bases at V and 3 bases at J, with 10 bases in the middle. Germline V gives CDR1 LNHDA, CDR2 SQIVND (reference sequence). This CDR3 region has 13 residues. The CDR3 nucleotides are TGTGCCAGTACCGGGGCCAACAATCAGCCCCAGCATTTT. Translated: CASTGANNQPQHF.

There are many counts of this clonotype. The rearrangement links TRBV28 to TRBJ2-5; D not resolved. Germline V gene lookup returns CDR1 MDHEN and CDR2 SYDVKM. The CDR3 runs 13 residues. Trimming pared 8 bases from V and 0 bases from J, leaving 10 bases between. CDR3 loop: CASVLGNQETQYF. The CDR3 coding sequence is TGTGCCAGCGTTTTAGGTAACCAAGAGACCCAGTACTTC.

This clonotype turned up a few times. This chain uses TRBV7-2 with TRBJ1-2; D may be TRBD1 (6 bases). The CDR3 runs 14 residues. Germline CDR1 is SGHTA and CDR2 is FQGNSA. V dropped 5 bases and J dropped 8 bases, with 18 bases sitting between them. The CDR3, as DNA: TGTGCCAGCAGCCCTACCCGGACAGCGGGGGGCTACACCTTC. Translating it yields CASSPTRTAGGYTF. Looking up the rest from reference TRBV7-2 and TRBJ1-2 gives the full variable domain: GAGVSQSPSNKVTEKGKDVELRCDPISGHTALYWYRQSLGQGLEFLIYFQGNSAPDKSGLPSDRFSAERTGGSVSTLTIQRTQQEDSAVYLCASSPTRTAGGYTFGSGTRLTVV.

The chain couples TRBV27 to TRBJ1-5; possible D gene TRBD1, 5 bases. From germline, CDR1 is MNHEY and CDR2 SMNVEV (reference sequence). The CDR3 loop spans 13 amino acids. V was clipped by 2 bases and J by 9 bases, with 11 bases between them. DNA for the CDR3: TGTGCCAGCAGTTTAGGGGGAGGTGGGCCCCAGCATTTT. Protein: CASSLGGGGPQHF.

The CDR3 DNA is TGTGCCAGCAGTATGGGGGCGAAGGATACGCAGTATTTT. The encoded protein is CASSMGAKDTQYF. The V call is TRBV6-1, the J call TRBJ2-3, with D maybe TRBD1 (6 bases). Per the germline V gene, CDR1 is MNHNS and CDR2 is SASEGT. The germline V and J ends were trimmed by 5 bases and 6 bases, with 12 bases remaining between them. The CDR3 is made up of 13 amino acids.

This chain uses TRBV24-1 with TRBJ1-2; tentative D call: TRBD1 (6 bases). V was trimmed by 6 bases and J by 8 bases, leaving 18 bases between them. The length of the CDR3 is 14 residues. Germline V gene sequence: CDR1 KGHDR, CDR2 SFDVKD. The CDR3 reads CATSRAGAIYGYTF. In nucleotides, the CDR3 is TGTGCCACCAGTCGTGCAGGGGCAATCTACGGCTACACCTTC.

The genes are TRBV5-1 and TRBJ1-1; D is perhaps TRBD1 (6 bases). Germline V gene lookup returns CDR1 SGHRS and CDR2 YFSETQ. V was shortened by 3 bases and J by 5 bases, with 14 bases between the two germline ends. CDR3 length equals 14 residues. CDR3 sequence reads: CASSSGQPGTEAFF. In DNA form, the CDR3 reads TGCGCCAGCAGCTCAGGACAGCCGGGGACTGAAGCTTTCTTT.

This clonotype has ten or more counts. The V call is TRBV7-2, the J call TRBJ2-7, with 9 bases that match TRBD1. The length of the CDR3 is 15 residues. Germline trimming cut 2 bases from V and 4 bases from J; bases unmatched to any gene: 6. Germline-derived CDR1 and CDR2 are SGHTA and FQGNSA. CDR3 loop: CASSLPPGQGYEQYF. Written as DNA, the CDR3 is TGTGCCAGCAGCTTACCGCCGGGACAGGGTTACGAGCAGTACTTC.